This passage covers 8 T cell receptor beta chains from one sample sequenced in a study of CXCR3-negative and CXCR3-positive naive CD8 T cells. Findings and caveats of the study: CXCR3-positive naive cells had TRB CDR3s that were more hydrophobic than CXCR3-negative naive cells had.

Antigens of these TCRs are unknown. With UMI labels, 5' RACE was used to prepare the TRB cDNA libraries. TCRdb reanalyzed the 5' RACE reads and collapses them to one entry per CDR3 protein, without DNA. In total, the table holds 65,000 to 90,000 distinct CDR3 sequences. Sequenced input: naive CXCR3+ CD8+ T cells from blood. Subset here: CD45RO-CCR7+CD27+CD95- naive CD8+ T cells expressing CXCR3 (TNR3+). These receptors all come from a human donor in good health. Some clones in this sample may be carry-over from other donors' samples.

The rearrangement joins TRBV9 to TRBJ1-1. The CDR3 is 16 amino acids. Germline loops: CDR1 SGDLS, CDR2 YYNGEE. Here the CDR3 reads CASSPRSGLMNTEAFF.

The chain has TRBV4-1 and TRBJ2-7; TCRdb designates TRBD2, a call that cannot be tested without DNA. The length of the CDR3 is 14 residues. Germline V gives CDR1 MGHRA, CDR2 YSYEKL. Here the CDR3 reads CASSQDVTSSEQYF.

The chain has TRBV14 and TRBJ2-7; the D call from TCRdb, TRBD1, cannot be confirmed without DNA. The CDR3 is 17 amino acids. Germline V lookup: CDR1 SGHDN, CDR2 FVKESK. Here the CDR3 reads CASSQGVLLHSTYEQYF.

This chain links TRBV5-6 with TRBJ1-1; there is no DNA to check the TCRdb D call of TRBD1. The CDR3 extends over 16 amino acids. The V gene's germline CDR1 is SGHDT and CDR2 YYEEEE. The CDR3 reads CASSSRDKELNTEAFF.

The chain is built from TRBV24-1 and TRBJ2-1. Germline CDR1 and CDR2: KGHDR and SFDVKD. This CDR3 has 12 residues. The CDR3 loop is CATSDLNREQFF.

This chain links TRBV7-8 with TRBJ2-2; lacking DNA, the TRBD1 call made by TCRdb goes unchecked. The CDR3 is 16 residues long. The germline V gene has CDR1 SGHVS and CDR2 FQNEAQ. This chain's CDR3 is CASSAGGREITGELFF.

The chain couples TRBV11-2 to TRBJ2-5. CDR3 length: 13 residues. Per germline, CDR1 SGHAT and CDR2 FQNNGV. The CDR3 loop is CASSRSNGETQYF.

The chain uses TRBV7-9 and TRBJ2-3. CDR3 size: 14 residues. The germline CDR1 and CDR2 sequences are SEHNR and FQNEAQ (reference sequence). CDR3 in amino acids: CASSLVPETDTQYF.